This T cell receptor beta chain was sequenced during a study of CD8 T cells in ankylosing spondylitis (dated by TCRdb to 2017 to 2019). Some background on the complete study: T cell receptor beta repertoires were profiled in healthy donors and ankylosing spondylitis patients so that disease-linked TCR variants could be found. The whole study cohort included roughly 110 healthy donors and 25 ankylosing spondylitis patients. Samples of peripheral blood were taken, and for ankylosing spondylitis patients, synovial fluid was collected as well. The study at large found these results: In peripheral blood, the disease-linked clones were found at relatively low frequencies and had a CD8+ phenotype. Some of the motif variants had been reported before in the synovial fluid and blood of reactive arthritis patients, a finding that suggests common disease-initiation mechanisms. A TCR beta motif of about 8 highly homologous amino acid variants appeared characteristic of blood from ankylosing spondylitis patients. The disease-linked clones were reported as significantly enriched in matched synovial fluid samples from ankylosing spondylitis patients.

Data came from an Illumina HiSeq 2500. Quantitative 5'-RACE with molecular barcodes was used to prepare TCR beta libraries. The study's own analysis went as follows. Disease-linked TCR variants were identified with a new computational method built on a probabilistic model of VDJ rearrangement. TCRdb reanalyzed the raw reads on its own, using fastp at Q25 for trimming and MiXCR for clone calling, and kept in-frame beta chains. Here each entry gathers all rows of one CDR3 protein and keeps the most common genes and DNA. The V and J calls follow TCRdb's processing rather than the paper's. This sample has under 550,000 distinct CDR3 sequences in its table, and approximately 26% of those were observed once. About 0.9% of the sample comes from the top ten. With regard to this clonotype: This receptor's antigen is unknown. Base qualities are not provided; no much larger clone lies one nucleotide away.

Trimming removed 2 bases from V and 6 bases from J; the gene matches leave 7 bases unexplained. From the germline V gene (reference sequence), CDR1 is DFQATT and CDR2 is SNEGSKA. Reading from cysteine to phenylalanine, the CDR3 counts 14 amino acids. Only the CDR3 portion is preserved as DNA: 42 bases, with reading frame beginning at the first base. The chain is encoded by TRBV20-1 joined to TRBJ2-1, with 7 junctional bases fitting TRBD1. The receptor was isolated from a male donor with ankylosing spondylitis. Sequenced material: blood, either unsorted or a sorted T cell fraction (not recorded which). The CDR3 region: CSARRGGASNEQFF. The sequenced DNA: TGCAGTGCTAGAAGAGGGGGCGCGTCCAATGAGCAGTTCTTC.